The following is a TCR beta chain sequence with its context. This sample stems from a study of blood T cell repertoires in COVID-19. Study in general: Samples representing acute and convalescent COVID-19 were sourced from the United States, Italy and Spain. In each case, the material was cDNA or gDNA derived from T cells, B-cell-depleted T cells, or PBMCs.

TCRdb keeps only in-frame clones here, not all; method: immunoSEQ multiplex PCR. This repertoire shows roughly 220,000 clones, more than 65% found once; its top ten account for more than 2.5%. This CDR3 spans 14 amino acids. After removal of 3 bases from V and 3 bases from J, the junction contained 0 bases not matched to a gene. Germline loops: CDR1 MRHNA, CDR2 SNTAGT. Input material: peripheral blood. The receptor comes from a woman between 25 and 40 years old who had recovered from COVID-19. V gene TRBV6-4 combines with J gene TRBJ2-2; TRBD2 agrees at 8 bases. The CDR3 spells CASSEAGDTGELFF. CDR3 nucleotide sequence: TGTGCCAGCAGTGAAGCGGGAGACACCGGGGAGCTGTTTTTT.